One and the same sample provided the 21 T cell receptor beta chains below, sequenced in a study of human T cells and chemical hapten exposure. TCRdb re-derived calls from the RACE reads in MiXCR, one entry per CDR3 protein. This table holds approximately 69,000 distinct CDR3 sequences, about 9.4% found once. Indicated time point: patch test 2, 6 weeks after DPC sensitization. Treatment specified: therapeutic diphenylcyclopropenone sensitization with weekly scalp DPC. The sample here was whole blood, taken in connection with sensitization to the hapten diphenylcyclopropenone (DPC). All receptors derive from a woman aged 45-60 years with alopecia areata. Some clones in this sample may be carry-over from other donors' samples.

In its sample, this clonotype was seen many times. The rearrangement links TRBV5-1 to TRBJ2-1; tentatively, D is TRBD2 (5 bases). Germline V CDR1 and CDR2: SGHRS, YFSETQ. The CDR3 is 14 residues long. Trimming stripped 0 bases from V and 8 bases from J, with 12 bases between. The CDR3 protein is CASSLVIGRDEQFF. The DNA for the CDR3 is TGCGCCAGCAGCTTGGTAATAGGGCGGGATGAGCAGTTCTTC.

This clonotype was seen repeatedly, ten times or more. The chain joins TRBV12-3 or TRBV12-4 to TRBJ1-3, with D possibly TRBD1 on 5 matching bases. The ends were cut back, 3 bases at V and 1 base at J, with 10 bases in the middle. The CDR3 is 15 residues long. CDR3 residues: CASSFLGTSGNTIYF. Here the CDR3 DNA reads TGTGCCAGCAGTTTCTTGGGGACGTCTGGAAACACCATATATTTT.

This chain's CDR3 is CASSLARLASGSSTDTQYF. DNA for the CDR3: TGTGCCAGCAGCTTAGCGCGGTTGGCTAGCGGGAGTAGCACAGATACGCAGTATTTT. V gene TRBV7-2 combines with J gene TRBJ2-3; TRBD2 agrees at 10 bases. Germline V gene lookup returns CDR1 SGHTA and CDR2 FQGNSA. Trimming took 0 bases from V and 0 from J; bases not matched to a gene: 9. The CDR3 extends over 19 amino acids.

In nucleotides, the CDR3 is TGTGCCAGCAGCAACCAGGGAAGGGAAAAACTGTTTTTT. Residues: CASSNQGREKLFF. This chain joins TRBV21-1 and TRBJ1-4; the tabulated D call, TRBD1, remains unverified against the DNA. TRBV21-1 is a pseudogene. The CDR3 loop spans 13 amino acids.

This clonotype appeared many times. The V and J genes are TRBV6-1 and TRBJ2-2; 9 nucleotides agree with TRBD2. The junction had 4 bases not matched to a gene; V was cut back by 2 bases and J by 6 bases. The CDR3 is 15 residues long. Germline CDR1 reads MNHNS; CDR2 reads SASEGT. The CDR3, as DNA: TGTGCCAGCAGTGAACTAGCGGGATTAGCCGGGGAGCTGTTTTTT. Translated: CASSELAGLAGELFF.

The CDR3 region has the DNA TGCAGCGTTGGGGTCTTTAGTGGCACTGAAGCTTTCTTT. Its translation: CSVGVFSGTEAFF. V is TRBV29-1 and J is TRBJ1-1; D gene uncertain. V lost 4 bases, J lost 4 bases, and 13 bases lay in between. The CDR3 runs to 13 residues. The germline gives CDR1 SQVTM, CDR2 ANQGSEA.

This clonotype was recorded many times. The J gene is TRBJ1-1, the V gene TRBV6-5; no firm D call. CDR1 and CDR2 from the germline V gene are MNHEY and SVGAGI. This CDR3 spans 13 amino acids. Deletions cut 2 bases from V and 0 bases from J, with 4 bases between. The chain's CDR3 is CASSYNMNTEAFF. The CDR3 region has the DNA TGTGCCAGCAGTTACAATATGAACACTGAAGCTTTCTTT.

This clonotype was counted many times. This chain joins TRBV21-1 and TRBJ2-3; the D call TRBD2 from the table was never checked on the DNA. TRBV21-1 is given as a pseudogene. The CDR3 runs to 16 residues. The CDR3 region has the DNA TGTGCCAGCAGCATTAGAGGAGGACGGGGCACAGATACGCAGTATTTT. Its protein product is CASSIRGGRGTDTQYF.

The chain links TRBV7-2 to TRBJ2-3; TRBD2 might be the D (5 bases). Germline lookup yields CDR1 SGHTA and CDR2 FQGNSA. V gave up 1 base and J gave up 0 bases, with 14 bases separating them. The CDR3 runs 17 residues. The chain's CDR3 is CASSLESSQISTDTQYF. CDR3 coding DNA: TGTGCCAGCAGCTTAGAGTCTAGCCAAATTAGCACAGATACGCAGTATTTT.

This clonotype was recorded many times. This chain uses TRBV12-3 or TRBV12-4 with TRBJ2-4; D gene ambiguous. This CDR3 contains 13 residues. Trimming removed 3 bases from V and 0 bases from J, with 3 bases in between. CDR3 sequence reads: CASSLLAKNIQYF. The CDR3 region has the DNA TGTGCCAGCAGTTTGCTAGCCAAAAACATTCAGTACTTC.

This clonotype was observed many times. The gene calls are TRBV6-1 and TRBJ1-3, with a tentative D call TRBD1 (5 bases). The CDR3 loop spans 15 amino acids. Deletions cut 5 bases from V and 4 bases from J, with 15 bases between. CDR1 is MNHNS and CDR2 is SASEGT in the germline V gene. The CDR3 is CASSYYGTPGNTIYF. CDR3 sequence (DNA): TGTGCCAGCAGTTACTACGGGACCCCCGGAAACACCATATATTTT.

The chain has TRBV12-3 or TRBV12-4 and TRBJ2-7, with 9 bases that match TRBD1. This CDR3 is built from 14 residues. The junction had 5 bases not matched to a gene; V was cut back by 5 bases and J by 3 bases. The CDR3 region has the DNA TGTGCCAGCAGTCACGGGGACAGGGACTACGAGCAGTACTTC. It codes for CASSHGDRDYEQYF.

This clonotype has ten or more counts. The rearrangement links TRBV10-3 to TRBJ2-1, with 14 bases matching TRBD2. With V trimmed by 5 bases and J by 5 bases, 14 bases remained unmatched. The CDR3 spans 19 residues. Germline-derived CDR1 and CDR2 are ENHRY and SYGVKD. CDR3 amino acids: CAISSQTLTSGRGHNEQFF. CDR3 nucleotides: TGTGCCATCAGTTCCCAAACCCTGACTAGCGGGAGGGGCCACAATGAGCAGTTCTTC.

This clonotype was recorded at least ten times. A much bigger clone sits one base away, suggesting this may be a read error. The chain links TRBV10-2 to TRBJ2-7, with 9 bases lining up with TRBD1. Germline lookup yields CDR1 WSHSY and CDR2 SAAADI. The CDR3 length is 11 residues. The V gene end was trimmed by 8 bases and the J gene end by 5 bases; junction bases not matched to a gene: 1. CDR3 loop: CASGTGNEQYF. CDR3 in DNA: TGCGCCAGCGGGACAGGGAACGAGCAGTACTTC.

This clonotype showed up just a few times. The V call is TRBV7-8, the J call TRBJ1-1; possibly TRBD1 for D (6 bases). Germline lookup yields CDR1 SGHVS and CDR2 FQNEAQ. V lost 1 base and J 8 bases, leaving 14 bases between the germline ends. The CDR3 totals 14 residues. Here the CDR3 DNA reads TGTGCCAGCAGCTTAGTAGGGGGTGAAGTCGAAGCTTTCTTT. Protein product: CASSLVGGEVEAFF.

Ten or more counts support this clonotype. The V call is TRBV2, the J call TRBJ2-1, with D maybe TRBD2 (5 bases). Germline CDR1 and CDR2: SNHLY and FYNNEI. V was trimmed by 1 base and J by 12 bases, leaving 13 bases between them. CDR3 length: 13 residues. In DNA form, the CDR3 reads TGTGCCAGCAGTGAAGGGCGAGTGGGAGTGCAGTTCTTC. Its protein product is CASSEGRVGVQFF.

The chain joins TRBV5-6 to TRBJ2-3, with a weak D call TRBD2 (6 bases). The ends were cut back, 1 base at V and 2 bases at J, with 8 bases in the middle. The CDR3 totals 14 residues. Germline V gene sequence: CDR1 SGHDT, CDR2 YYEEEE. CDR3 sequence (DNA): TGTGCCAGCAGCTTGCCGGGAGCCACAGATACGCAGTATTTT. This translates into CASSLPGATDTQYF.

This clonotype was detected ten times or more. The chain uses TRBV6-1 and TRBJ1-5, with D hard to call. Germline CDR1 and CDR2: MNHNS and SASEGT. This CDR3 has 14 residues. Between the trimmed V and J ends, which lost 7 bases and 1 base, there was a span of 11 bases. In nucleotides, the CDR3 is TGTGCCAGCACCTGGGAGAGGAGCAATCAGCCCCAGCATTTT. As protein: CASTWERSNQPQHF.

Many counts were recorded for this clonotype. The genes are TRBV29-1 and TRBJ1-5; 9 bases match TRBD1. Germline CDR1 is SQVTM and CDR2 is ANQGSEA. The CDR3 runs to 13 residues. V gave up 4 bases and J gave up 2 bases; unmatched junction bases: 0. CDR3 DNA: TGCAGCGTTGGACAGGGGGGCAATCAGCCCCAGCATTTT. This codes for CSVGQGGNQPQHF.

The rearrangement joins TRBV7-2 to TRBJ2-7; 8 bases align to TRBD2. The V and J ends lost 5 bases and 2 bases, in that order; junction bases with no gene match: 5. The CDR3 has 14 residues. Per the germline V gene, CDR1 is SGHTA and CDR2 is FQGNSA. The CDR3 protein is CASSPGRGAYEQYF. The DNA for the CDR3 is TGTGCCAGCAGCCCCGGGCGGGGGGCCTACGAGCAGTACTTC.

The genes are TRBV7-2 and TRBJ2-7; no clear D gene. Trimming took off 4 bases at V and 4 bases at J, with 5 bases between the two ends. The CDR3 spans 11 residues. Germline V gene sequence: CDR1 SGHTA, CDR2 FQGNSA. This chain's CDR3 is CASSSKYEQYF. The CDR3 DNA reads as TGTGCCAGCAGCTCCAAATACGAGCAGTACTTC.